A selection of T cell receptor beta chains follows, all from one sample in a study of CD8 T cells in ankylosing spondylitis. In TCRdb, the 5' RACE reads were re-called with MiXCR into one record per CDR3 protein. Of 200,000 to 300,000 distinct CDR3 sequences listed, around 10% are singletons. The sample was blood, either unsorted or a sorted T cell fraction (not recorded which). The receptors originated from a male donor with ankylosing spondylitis or in good health (not recorded which). The CDR3 runs from the conserved cysteine through the conserved F or W. A D gene is named only where the DNA matches it firmly. Size is omitted from some rows. Given values are once, few, many or a class for expanded clones.

abundance,d_gene,v_gene,j_gene,CDR3aa,CDR3nt
many,TRBD2,TRBV3-1,TRBJ2-5,CASSQEAGRVTQYF,TGTGCCAGCAGCCAAGAGGCGGGGAGGGTGACCCAGTACTTC
many,NA,TRBV9,TRBJ1-2,CASSGNDGYGYTF,TGTGCCAGCAGCGGGAATGACGGCTATGGCTACACCTTC
many,TRBD1,TRBV12-3/TRBV12-4,TRBJ1-1,CASSQTGGSTEAFF,TGTGCCAGCAGCCAGACAGGGGGCAGTACTGAAGCTTTCTTT
few,TRBD2,TRBV20-1,TRBJ2-7,CSAKGLAGLSYEQYF,TGCAGTGCAAAGGGACTAGCGGGGCTCTCCTACGAGCAGTACTTC
NA,NA,TRBV7-9,TRBJ1-4,CASSSGQKTNEKLFF,TGTGCCAGCAGCTCAGGACAGAAGACTAATGAAAAACTGTTTTTT
many,NA,TRBV3-1,TRBJ2-2,CASSPQPMELFF,TGTGCCAGCAGCCCCCAGCCCATGGAGCTGTTTTTT
NA,NA,TRBV7-9,TRBJ1-3,CASSLSHSGNTIYF,TGTGCCAGCAGCTTATCCCACTCTGGAAACACCATATATTTT
many,NA,TRBV6-4,TRBJ2-1,CASSAGRDNEQFF,TGTGCCAGCAGTGCCGGGCGGGACAATGAGCAGTTCTTC
NA,TRBD2,TRBV5-1,TRBJ2-5,CASSTRPLAGQETQYF,TGCGCCAGCAGCACGAGACCGCTAGCGGGGCAAGAGACCCAGTACTTC
NA,NA,TRBV5-5,TRBJ2-3,CASTGYDTQYF,TGTGCCAGTACCGGATACGATACGCAGTATTTT
many,TRBD1,TRBV20-1,TRBJ1-1,CSAQGVATEAFF,TGCAGTGCGCAGGGGGTCGCGACTGAAGCTTTCTTT
NA,TRBD2,TRBV7-2,TRBJ2-3,CASSLAFGGATDTQYF,TGTGCCAGCAGCTTAGCATTCGGGGGGGCGACAGATACGCAGTATTTT
many,TRBD1,TRBV5-1,TRBJ2-1,CASSLRGPRSYNEQFF,TGCGCCAGCAGTTTGAGGGGGCCCCGCTCCTACAATGAGCAGTTCTTC
many,TRBD2,TRBV9,TRBJ2-5,CASSELAGGGQETQYF,TGTGCCAGCAGCGAGTTAGCGGGAGGGGGTCAAGAGACCCAGTACTTC
many,NA,TRBV6-1,TRBJ2-2,CASSLQAANTGELFF,TGTGCCAGCAGCCTACAGGCCGCGAACACCGGGGAGCTGTTTTTT
NA,TRBD2,TRBV11-2,TRBJ2-1,CASTPSGSSYNEQFF,TGTGCCAGCACCCCTAGCGGGAGCTCCTACAATGAGCAGTTCTTC
NA,NA,TRBV12-3/TRBV12-4,TRBJ2-6,CASSRLLGSGANVLTF,TGTGCCAGCAGTCGCCTCCTCGGCTCTGGGGCCAACGTCCTGACTTTC
many,NA,TRBV10-3,TRBJ1-5,CATVRGPNQPQHF,TGTGCCACCGTCCGGGGCCCTAATCAGCCCCAGCATTTT
NA,NA,TRBV27,TRBJ2-6,CASTRGTQLSGANVLTF,TGTGCCAGCACAAGGGGGACTCAGCTCTCTGGGGCCAACGTCCTGACTTTC
NA,TRBD1,TRBV29-1,TRBJ1-1,CSVRDRGAEAFF,TGCAGCGTCCGAGACAGGGGCGCTGAAGCTTTCTTT
many,NA,TRBV25-1,TRBJ2-1,CASSAIGQTSSYNEQFF,TGTGCCAGCAGTGCCATAGGACAGACCAGCTCCTACAATGAGCAGTTCTTC
many,NA,TRBV15,TRBJ1-1,CATSRDVERAFF,TGTGCCACCAGCAGAGATGTGGAGAGAGCTTTCTTT
many,NA,TRBV5-1,TRBJ2-7,CASSLGRDGSYEQYF,TGCGCCAGCAGCTTGGGCCGGGACGGCTCCTACGAGCAGTACTTC
NA,TRBD2,TRBV27,TRBJ2-3,CASSLLWREELKDTQYF,TGTGCCAGCAGTTTATTATGGCGGGAGGAACTCAAGGATACGCAGTATTTT
many,TRBD1,TRBV27,TRBJ2-1,CASSFRDRGDSEQFF,TGTGCCAGCAGTTTCCGGGACAGGGGCGACAGTGAGCAGTTCTTC
NA,NA,TRBV5-1,TRBJ2-1,CASSSQGESRNEQFF,TGCGCCAGCAGCTCACAGGGAGAGTCCCGCAATGAGCAGTTCTTC
many,NA,TRBV28,TRBJ2-7,CASSQDSTYEQYF,TGTGCCAGCAGTCAAGACAGTACCTACGAGCAGTACTTC
many,NA,TRBV28,TRBJ1-2,CATRTANYGYTF,TGTGCCACTAGGACGGCGAACTATGGCTACACCTTC
many,TRBD1,TRBV20-1,TRBJ1-6,CSARRTGGSSPLHF,TGCAGTGCTAGGCGGACAGGGGGCAGTTCACCCCTCCACTTT
many,TRBD2,TRBV12-3/TRBV12-4,TRBJ2-5,CASQREYQETQYF,TGTGCCAGCCAGCGGGAGTACCAAGAGACCCAGTACTTC
many,NA,TRBV20-1,TRBJ2-4,CSARSGFDENIQYF,TGCAGTGCTAGATCTGGTTTCGACGAGAACATTCAGTACTTC
few,TRBD2,TRBV10-3,TRBJ2-3,CAISRPLPLAGVDTQYF,TGTGCCATCAGTAGACCTCTTCCACTAGCGGGAGTCGATACGCAGTATTTT
many,TRBD1,TRBV5-6,TRBJ1-2,CASSFIKGALGYTF,TGTGCCAGCAGCTTCATTAAGGGGGCGCTTGGCTACACCTTC
NA,NA,TRBV5-1,TRBJ2-1,CASSVDTWDEQFF,TGCGCCAGCAGCGTGGACACTTGGGATGAGCAGTTCTTC
many,NA,TRBV6-1,TRBJ2-3,CASSQGGALTDTQYF,TGTGCCAGCAGCCAGGGGGGGGCCCTCACAGATACGCAGTATTTT
NA,TRBD2,TRBV5-1,TRBJ2-7,CASSLFAGALSYEQYF,TGCGCCAGCAGCTTATTCGCGGGAGCGCTCTCCTACGAGCAGTACTTC
many,NA,TRBV12-3/TRBV12-4,TRBJ1-4,CASSSPPATNEKLFF,TGTGCCAGCAGTTCTCCACCAGCAACTAATGAAAAACTGTTTTTT
few,NA,TRBV7-9,TRBJ2-7,CASSPTTYEQYF,TGTGCCAGCAGCCCGACGACCTACGAGCAGTACTTC
few,NA,TRBV3-1,TRBJ2-1,CASSQVNSREQFF,TGTGCCAGCAGCCAAGTTAATAGCCGTGAGCAGTTCTTC
NA,TRBD2,TRBV5-1,TRBJ2-7,CASSLSGRFIYEQYF,TGCGCCAGCAGCTTGAGCGGGAGGTTTATCTACGAGCAGTACTTC
NA,NA,TRBV11-2,TRBJ2-3,CASSFSRGADTQYF,TGTGCCAGCAGCTTTTCTAGGGGTGCAGATACGCAGTATTTT
NA,NA,TRBV27,TRBJ1-2,CASSLSTGSGYTF,TGTGCCAGCAGTTTATCAACAGGGAGTGGCTACACCTTC
NA,NA,TRBV2,TRBJ2-7,CASGFLYEQYF,TGTGCCAGCGGGTTCCTATACGAGCAGTACTTC
many,TRBD1,TRBV5-5,TRBJ2-5,CASSWNRGPETQYF,TGTGCCAGCAGCTGGAACAGGGGTCCGGAGACCCAGTACTTC
few,TRBD2,TRBV3-1,TRBJ2-3,CASSQAGTRGDTQYF,TGTGCCAGCAGCCAAGCCGGGACTAGAGGGGATACGCAGTATTTT
NA,NA,TRBV19,TRBJ1-5,CASSIQNQPQHF,TGTGCCAGTAGTATACAGAATCAGCCCCAGCATTTT